This is a list of T cell receptor beta chains from one sample in a study of T cell repertoires in ileal Crohn's disease. Measured with immunoSEQ multiplex PCR; TCRdb has only the in-frame clones, and not every one. The table records about 14,000 clones, around 84% of them present only once. Sequences were obtained from ileal tissue. The receptors originated from an adult with Crohn's disease. Each CDR3 is given with its conserved first and last residue. Fields, in order: CDR3 protein, CDR3 DNA, clone size, V gene, J gene, D gene. D genes are given only for firm matches. Expanded clones get a size class; other rows say once, few or many, or leave the size out.

CDR3aa: CASSLDGSGGSDTQYF
CDR3nt: TGCGCCAGCAGCTTGGATGGGTCGGGAGGATCCGATACGCAGTATTTT
abundance: NA
v_gene: TRBV5-1
j_gene: TRBJ2-3
d_gene: TRBD2

CDR3aa: CASSLVFSGGGPQETQYF
CDR3nt: TGTGCCAGCAGCTTAGTTTTTTCGGGCGGGGGGCCCCAAGAGACCCAGTACTTC
abundance: once
v_gene: TRBV7-2
j_gene: TRBJ2-5
d_gene: TRBD2

CDR3aa: CASSTRVRNQPQHF
CDR3nt: TGTGCCAGCAGTACTAGAGTGAGGAATCAGCCCCAGCATTTT
abundance: NA
v_gene: TRBV6-6
j_gene: TRBJ1-5
d_gene: NA

CDR3aa: CASSYTSGGETQYF
CDR3nt: TGTGCCAGCAGCTACACTAGCGGGGGGGAGACCCAGTACTTC
abundance: NA
v_gene: TRBV7-2
j_gene: TRBJ2-5
d_gene: TRBD2

CDR3aa: CASSPGPGGISPLHF
CDR3nt: TGCGCCAGCAGCCCGGGCCCAGGAGGGATTTCACCCCTCCACTTT
abundance: few
v_gene: TRBV4-3
j_gene: TRBJ1-6
d_gene: NA

CDR3aa: CASSPFYTGGVEKETQYF
CDR3nt: TGTGCCAGCTCACCATTTTACACAGGGGGGGTCGAAAAAGAGACCCAGTACTTC
abundance: NA
v_gene: TRBV18
j_gene: TRBJ2-5
d_gene: NA

CDR3aa: CASSSDGTSTDTQYF
CDR3nt: TGCGCCAGCAGCTCGGACGGGACTAGCACAGATACGCAGTATTTT
abundance: NA
v_gene: TRBV5-1
j_gene: TRBJ2-3
d_gene: NA

CDR3aa: CAWNREGNTIYF
CDR3nt: TGTGCCTGGAATCGGGAGGGAAACACCATATATTTT
abundance: NA
v_gene: TRBV30
j_gene: TRBJ1-3
d_gene: NA

CDR3aa: CASSLNSNEQYF
CDR3nt: TGTGCCAGCAGCTTAAACAGTAACGAGCAGTACTTC
abundance: few
v_gene: TRBV11-3
j_gene: TRBJ2-7
d_gene: NA

CDR3aa: CASSQMVQGSYGYTF
CDR3nt: TGCGCCAGCAGCCAAATGGTACAGGGGAGCTATGGCTACACCTTC
abundance: NA
v_gene: TRBV4-1
j_gene: TRBJ1-2
d_gene: TRBD1

CDR3aa: CASSAYYGSTDTQYF
CDR3nt: TGTGCCAGCAGTGCCTACTATGGCTCCACAGATACGCAGTATTTT
abundance: NA
v_gene: TRBV6-1
j_gene: TRBJ2-3
d_gene: NA

CDR3aa: CASISEKRGDRGTNEQFF
CDR3nt: TGTGCCAGCATCAGTGAGAAAAGAGGGGACAGGGGCACCAATGAGCAGTTCTTC
abundance: NA
v_gene: TRBV6-4
j_gene: TRBJ2-1
d_gene: TRBD1

CDR3aa: CASRRDLNTEAFF
CDR3nt: TGTGCCAGCAGGCGGGATCTGAACACTGAAGCTTTCTTT
abundance: NA
v_gene: TRBV2
j_gene: TRBJ1-1
d_gene: NA

CDR3aa: CASSLRKTSGRRETQYF
CDR3nt: TGCGCCAGCAGCTTGAGAAAGACTAGCGGGAGGCGGGAGACCCAGTACTTC
abundance: NA
v_gene: TRBV5-1
j_gene: TRBJ2-5
d_gene: TRBD2

CDR3aa: CASTDSGEGEAFF
CDR3nt: TGTGCCAGTACCGACAGCGGGGAAGGTGAAGCTTTCTTT
abundance: once
v_gene: TRBV19
j_gene: TRBJ1-1
d_gene: NA

CDR3aa: CASSQDLASNSPLHF
CDR3nt: TGCGCCAGCAGCCAAGATCTTGCCAGTAATTCACCCCTCCACTTT
abundance: NA
v_gene: TRBV4-3
j_gene: TRBJ1-6
d_gene: NA

CDR3aa: CASSLTGGTQYF
CDR3nt: TGTGCCAGCAGCCTGACCGGAGGTACGCAGTATTTT
abundance: NA
v_gene: TRBV5-6
j_gene: TRBJ2-3
d_gene: NA

CDR3aa: CASFSEGGTGRPQYF
CDR3nt: TGTGCCAGCTTTTCAGAGGGGGGGACCGGGAGACCGCAGTATTTT
abundance: NA
v_gene: TRBV2
j_gene: TRBJ2-3
d_gene: NA

CDR3aa: CASSILDRNYGYTF
CDR3nt: TGTGCCAGTAGTATTTTGGACAGAAACTATGGCTACACCTTC
abundance: NA
v_gene: TRBV19
j_gene: TRBJ1-2
d_gene: NA

CDR3aa: CASSVNYPRRDSGNTIYF
CDR3nt: TGTGCCAGTAGTGTAAACTACCCCCGACGGGACTCTGGAAACACCATATATTTT
abundance: medium-sized
v_gene: TRBV19
j_gene: TRBJ1-3
d_gene: NA

CDR3aa: CASSPDRFATNEKLFF
CDR3nt: TGTGCCAGCAGCCCGGACAGGTTTGCAACTAATGAAAAACTGTTTTTT
abundance: once
v_gene: TRBV7-8
j_gene: TRBJ1-4
d_gene: TRBD1

CDR3aa: CASSGVRVGETQYF
CDR3nt: TGTGCCAGCAGCGGAGTCAGGGTCGGGGAGACCCAGTACTTC
abundance: once
v_gene: TRBV7-2
j_gene: TRBJ2-5
d_gene: NA

CDR3aa: CAWEQSSGNTIYF
CDR3nt: TGTGCCTGGGAACAGAGCTCTGGAAACACCATATATTTT
abundance: NA
v_gene: TRBV30
j_gene: TRBJ1-3
d_gene: NA

CDR3aa: CASSLPGENYGYTF
CDR3nt: TGTGCCAGCAGCTTACCGGGGGAGAACTATGGCTACACCTTC
abundance: once
v_gene: TRBV7-9
j_gene: TRBJ1-2
d_gene: NA

CDR3aa: CASSPGLAGGWNEQFF
CDR3nt: TGTGCCAGCAGCCCTGGACTAGCGGGGGGCTGGAATGAGCAGTTCTTC
abundance: NA
v_gene: TRBV11-3
j_gene: TRBJ2-1
d_gene: TRBD2

CDR3aa: CASSKPGLERTQYF
CDR3nt: TGTGCCAGCAGTAAACCGGGACTAGAGAGGACCCAGTACTTC
abundance: once
v_gene: TRBV27
j_gene: TRBJ2-5
d_gene: TRBD2

CDR3aa: CASSLWGGRTEAFF
CDR3nt: TGTGCCAGCAGTTTATGGGGGGGGCGCACTGAAGCTTTCTTT
abundance: NA
v_gene: TRBV28
j_gene: TRBJ1-1
d_gene: NA

CDR3aa: CASSWDRNTEAFF
CDR3nt: TGTGCCAGCAGTTGGGACAGGAACACTGAAGCTTTCTTT
abundance: NA
v_gene: TRBV27
j_gene: TRBJ1-1
d_gene: TRBD1

CDR3aa: CASSLFGWDKNNEQFF
CDR3nt: TGTGCCAGCAGCTTATTTGGCTGGGACAAAAACAATGAGCAGTTCTTC
abundance: NA
v_gene: TRBV7-3
j_gene: TRBJ2-1
d_gene: NA

CDR3aa: CASSPPLAGGYEQYF
CDR3nt: TGTGCCAGCAGCCCGCCTCTAGCGGGGGGCTACGAGCAGTACTTC
abundance: NA
v_gene: TRBV6-5
j_gene: TRBJ2-7
d_gene: TRBD2

CDR3aa: CASSLGEGGYYGYTF
CDR3nt: TGTGCCAGCAGCTTAGGGGAGGGGGGGTACTATGGCTACACCTTC
abundance: NA
v_gene: TRBV11-2
j_gene: TRBJ1-2
d_gene: NA

CDR3aa: CASSVQGRETQYF
CDR3nt: TGTGCCAGCAGTGTACAGGGTCGGGAGACCCAGTACTTC
abundance: NA
v_gene: TRBV2
j_gene: TRBJ2-5
d_gene: NA

CDR3aa: CASRKGLGTEAFF
CDR3nt: TGTGCCAGTAGAAAGGGGCTTGGCACTGAAGCTTTCTTT
abundance: NA
v_gene: TRBV19
j_gene: TRBJ1-1
d_gene: NA

CDR3aa: CASSYSPRQPGWAFF
CDR3nt: TGTGCCAGCAGTTACTCCCCCCGACAGCCCGGTTGGGCTTTCTTT
abundance: NA
v_gene: TRBV6-6
j_gene: TRBJ1-1
d_gene: NA

CDR3aa: CASARGRNSPLHF
CDR3nt: TGTGCCAGCGCCAGGGGGCGGAATTCACCCCTCCACTTT
abundance: NA
v_gene: TRBV27
j_gene: TRBJ1-6
d_gene: TRBD1

CDR3aa: CASSGTTQGNYGYTF
CDR3nt: TGCGCCAGCAGTGGAACGACCCAGGGGAACTATGGCTACACCTTC
abundance: NA
v_gene: TRBV10-1
j_gene: TRBJ1-2
d_gene: NA

CDR3aa: CASTREGGADEKLFF
CDR3nt: TGTGCCAGCACCAGAGAAGGGGGGGCAGATGAAAAACTGTTTTTT
abundance: once
v_gene: TRBV5-6
j_gene: TRBJ1-4
d_gene: NA

CDR3aa: CAISQGQPQETQYF
CDR3nt: TGTGCCATCAGCCAGGGACAGCCGCAAGAGACCCAGTACTTC
abundance: NA
v_gene: TRBV10-3
j_gene: TRBJ2-5
d_gene: TRBD1

CDR3aa: CASSAQGGLVYEQYF
CDR3nt: TGTGCCAGCAGCGCTCAAGGAGGGTTGGTATACGAGCAGTACTTC
abundance: once
v_gene: TRBV5-6
j_gene: TRBJ2-7
d_gene: NA

CDR3aa: CASSVESHNSPLHF
CDR3nt: TGTGCCAGCAGCGTAGAATCTCATAATTCACCCCTCCACTTT
abundance: NA
v_gene: TRBV9
j_gene: TRBJ1-6
d_gene: NA

CDR3aa: CASSLATGRYEKLFF
CDR3nt: TGTGCCAGCAGCTTAGCGACAGGCCGGTATGAAAAACTGTTTTTT
abundance: NA
v_gene: TRBV7-6
j_gene: TRBJ1-4
d_gene: NA

CDR3aa: CAWSGWQGATGELFF
CDR3nt: TGTGCCTGGAGCGGGTGGCAGGGGGCCACCGGGGAGCTGTTTTTT
abundance: NA
v_gene: TRBV30
j_gene: TRBJ2-2
d_gene: TRBD1